A single sample gave rise to the 20 T cell receptor beta chains below, sequenced in a study of blood T cell repertoires in COVID-19. Produced via immunoSEQ multiplex PCR; TCRdb's table is partial and in-frame only. The data hold 250,000 or so clones, with 82% observed a single time. Sequenced material: peripheral blood. These receptors were collected from a woman in her sixties or seventies with acute or convalescent COVID-19.

This clone was seen once. V usage is TRBV27 and J usage is TRBJ1-3, with TRBD1 matching 7 bases. The CDR3 has 15 amino acids. J gave up 3 bases and V 5 bases, and 7 bases lay outside the gene matches. Germline values: CDR1 MNHEY, CDR2 SMNVEV (reference sequence). The CDR3 sequence is CASSGKGAYGNTIYF. In nucleotides, the CDR3 is TGTGCCAGCAGTGGTAAGGGGGCTTATGGAAACACCATATATTTT.

As to this clone: A read error may produce the germline difference seen at one junction end. The chain links TRBV2 to TRBJ1-4; 7 positions agree with TRBD1. The CDR3 sequence is 17 residues long. From germline, CDR1 is SNHLY and CDR2 FYNNEI. The CDR3 loop is CASAKNRKIDRVYFTNF. The CDR3 DNA reads TGTGCCAGCGCAAAGAACAGGAAAATAGACAGGGTCTACTTTACAAATTTT. The whole variable domain, filled in from reference TRBV2 and TRBJ1-4, reads EPEVTQTPSHQVTQMGQEVILRCVPISNHLYFYWYRQILGQKVEFLVSFYNNEISEKSEIFDDQFSVERPDGSNFTLKIRSTKLEDSAMYFCASAKNRKIDRVYFTNFGSGTQLSVL.

The chain couples TRBV3-1 (or the pseudogene TRBV3-2) to TRBJ2-1; tentatively, D is TRBD2 (6 bases). V dropped 0 bases and J dropped 10 bases, with 16 bases sitting between them. The germline CDR1 and CDR2 sequences are LGHDT and YNNKEL (reference sequence). CDR3 length: 15 amino acids. As DNA, the CDR3 is TGTGCCAGCAGCCAAGAAGCCGGGACTTCCATGGAGCAGTTCTTC. Amino acid sequence: CASSQEAGTSMEQFF.

The V gene is TRBV29-1, the J gene TRBJ2-1; possible D gene TRBD1, 8 bases. Germline loops: CDR1 SQVTM, CDR2 ANQGSEA. V lost 7 bases and J 7 bases, leaving 23 bases between the germline ends. This CDR3 contains 15 residues. The CDR3 loop reads CSGQGGTGVWNEQFF. The CDR3 DNA reads as TGCAGCGGTCAGGGGGGGACAGGAGTTTGGAATGAGCAGTTCTTC.

In its sample, this clone was seen once. Written as DNA, the CDR3 is TGTGCCAGCAGCCCAGACAGGAGCCTTAACTATGGCTACACCTTC. Encoded protein: CASSPDRSLNYGYTF. This rearrangement joins TRBV28 to TRBJ1-2; D might be TRBD1 (6 bases). This CDR3 is 15 amino acids long. V lost 6 bases and J lost 1, with 15 bases in between. CDR1 is MDHEN, CDR2 SYDVKM, per germline.

The chain employs TRBV7-2 and TRBJ1-5; the D gene is possibly TRBD1 (6 bases). Germline V lookup: CDR1 SGHTA, CDR2 FQGNSA. The V end was cut by 3 bases, the J end by 5 bases, with 8 bases between. CDR3 size: 13 residues. The CDR3 coding sequence is TGTGCCAGCAGCTTCGCAGGGGATCAGCCCCAGCATTTT. Translated: CASSFAGDQPQHF. The full variable domain, its missing parts supplied by reference TRBV7-2 and TRBJ1-5, is GAGVSQSPSNKVTEKGKDVELRCDPISGHTALYWYRQSLGQGLEFLIYFQGNSAPDKSGLPSDRFSAERTGGSVSTLTIQRTQQEDSAVYLCASSFAGDQPQHFGDGTRLSIL.

The chain employs TRBV12-5 and TRBJ2-1; the match to TRBD2 covers 7 bases. The junction had 4 bases not matched to a gene; V was cut back by 5 bases and J by 6 bases. The CDR3 extends over 13 amino acids. Germline CDR1 LGHNT, CDR2 FRNRAP. CDR3 nucleotide sequence: TGTGCTAGTGGTCCCTCGGGGGGCAATGAGCAGTTCTTC. Translating gives CASGPSGGNEQFF.

The J gene is TRBJ2-5, the V gene TRBV18, with a possible D match to TRBD2 (6 bases). Deletions cut 3 bases from V and 2 bases from J, with 7 bases between. Germline V lookup: CDR1 KGHSH, CDR2 LQKENI. This CDR3 spans 13 amino acids. Here the CDR3 DNA reads TGTGCCAGCTCACCGGGGAGGCAAGAGACCCAGTACTTC. The encoded protein is CASSPGRQETQYF.

There are a few counts of this clone. J is TRBJ1-2 and V is TRBV7-8, with 8 bases lining up with TRBD1. This CDR3 is built from 14 residues. The ends lost 3 bases at V and 4 bases at J; junction bases unmatched: 4. CDR1 is SGHVS and CDR2 is FQNEAQ in the germline V gene. DNA of the CDR3: TGTGCCAGCAGCTTTAGTCAGGGGGCCTATGGCTACACCTTC. It translates to CASSFSQGAYGYTF.

This rearrangement joins TRBV6-5 to TRBJ1-2; 10 bases map to TRBD1. The CDR3 spans 16 residues. Germline V CDR1 and CDR2: MNHEY, SVGAGI. J gave up 2 bases and V 4 bases, and 7 bases lay outside the gene matches. The CDR3 nucleotides read TGTGCCAGCAGTTCCCTGCGACAGGGGGCGAACTATGGCTACACCTTC. Translated: CASSSLRQGANYGYTF.

The gene calls are TRBV5-8 and TRBJ1-2; the D is unclear. Trimming took off 7 bases at V and 0 bases at J, with 13 bases between the two ends. CDR3 length: 14 amino acids. Germline loops: CDR1 SGHTS, CDR2 YDEGEE. The CDR3, as DNA: TGTGCCAGCCCCCTGGGAGGGTCTAACTATGGCTACACCTTC. It translates to CASPLGGSNYGYTF.

The chain links TRBV30 to TRBJ1-3, with D unresolved. The germline CDR1 and CDR2 sequences are GTSNPN and SVGIG (reference sequence). The CDR3 has 13 amino acids. Trimming took off 0 bases at V and 5 bases at J, with 8 bases between the two ends. The CDR3 DNA follows: TGTGCCTGGAGTGTAAGCATGCGAAACACCATATATTTT. It yields the protein CAWSVSMRNTIYF.

V is TRBV7-2 and J is TRBJ1-4, with a weak D call TRBD1 (6 bases). CDR1 SGHTA and CDR2 FQGNSA come from the germline V gene. Trimming pared 3 bases from V and 7 bases from J, leaving 12 bases between. The CDR3 loop spans 14 amino acids. CDR3 sequence (DNA): TGTGCCAGCAGCTTCCTCGGACAGTTTGAAAAACTGTTTTTT. This gives the protein CASSFLGQFEKLFF.

The table lists this clone with a count of one. This chain joins TRBV5-4 and TRBJ2-3; TRBD2 aligns across 12 bases. The CDR3 totals 15 residues. Unmatched junction bases numbered 3, after V lost 3 bases and J lost 4 bases. Per the germline V gene, CDR1 is SGHNT and CDR2 is YYREEE (reference sequence). The CDR3 protein is CASSYPSGGADTQYF. In nucleotides, the CDR3 is TGTGCCAGCAGCTACCCTAGCGGGGGGGCAGATACGCAGTATTTT.

V usage is TRBV19 and J usage is TRBJ1-5; tentative D call: TRBD1 (6 bases). V shed 0 bases and J shed 6 bases, with 6 bases lying between them. Germline V gene lookup returns CDR1 LNHDA and CDR2 SQIVND (reference sequence). There are 13 residues in the CDR3. The CDR3, as DNA: TGTGCCAGTAGTATAGAAGGGGGTCAGCCCCAGCATTTT. As protein: CASSIEGGQPQHF.

A few counts support this clone. This CDR3 is CASSLRTSGGYEQYF. CDR3 in DNA: TGTGCCAGCTCACTACGGACTAGCGGAGGCTACGAGCAGTACTTC. The V call is TRBV18, the J call TRBJ2-7, with 10 bases identical to TRBD2. This CDR3 contains 15 residues. V trimming: 4 bases; J trimming: 3 bases; junction bases outside the gene matches: 6. Per germline, CDR1 KGHSH and CDR2 LQKENI.

This clone has more than one count but fewer than ten. This chain links TRBV7-9 with TRBJ2-5; 12 bases fit TRBD2. This CDR3 contains 16 residues. The V and J ends lost 2 bases and 4 bases, in that order; junction bases with no gene match: 5. CDR1 and CDR2 from the germline V gene are SEHNR and FQNEAQ (reference sequence). The CDR3 DNA follows: TGTGCCAGCAGCTTATCGGGACTAGCGGGTGGAGAGACCCAGTACTTC. Protein: CASSLSGLAGGETQYF.

The count of this clone is one. This chain joins TRBV5-6 and TRBJ2-5, with D possibly being TRBD2 (5 bases). Germline V gives CDR1 SGHDT, CDR2 YYEEEE. There are 15 residues in the CDR3. The V end was cut by 1 base, the J end by 1 base, with 11 bases between. As DNA, the CDR3 is TGTGCCAGCAGCTTGATAGGACTCCGCCAAGAGACCCAGTACTTC. It yields the protein CASSLIGLRQETQYF.

This chain connects TRBV5-5 to TRBJ1-1; D is undetermined. V lost 0 bases and J 0 bases, leaving 9 bases between the germline ends. CDR1 and CDR2 from the germline V gene are SGHKS and YYEKEE (reference sequence). This CDR3 is built from 15 residues. Here the CDR3 reads CASSLAGQVNTEAFF. The CDR3 region has the DNA TGTGCCAGCAGCTTGGCAGGCCAAGTGAACACTGAAGCTTTCTTT.

The V and J genes are TRBV18 and TRBJ1-1; 10 bases line up with TRBD1. V shed 6 bases, J shed 0 bases, and the junction held 4 bases outside the gene matches. The CDR3 extends over 15 amino acids. Germline-derived CDR1 and CDR2 are KGHSH and LQKENI. CDR3 bases: TGTGCCAGCTCCTTGGACAGGGGGATGAACACTGAAGCTTTCTTT. It specifies CASSLDRGMNTEAFF.